This TCR beta chain was profiled in a study of cytomegalovirus exposure and HLA in healthy donors (dated by TCRdb to 2016 to 2017). Regarding the research as a whole: An earlier analysis of approximately 640 of the donors reported 250 to 350 Gb of sequence data and around 110 million unique TCR beta sequences from some 180 million T cells. A later analysis re-examined previously published TCR beta repertoires from more than 600 donors and added high-resolution HLA genotyping to investigate patterns of TCR occurrence. The aim of the study was to test whether cataloging public T cell receptors could identify signatures of past pathogen exposure. Both class I and class II loci were covered by HLA typing, at four-digit resolution. In a later genetic analysis, genome-wide SNP genotypes for about 65% of the roughly 670 donors were used, and that subset was treated as a discovery cohort. Alongside the repertoire data, information on donor age, sex, ethnicity and CMV serostatus was compiled. Rather than using new phenotypic data, the later analysis identified candidate immune exposures from TCR beta sequences and from how often those sequences occurred across donors. The number of donors typed differed by locus, with about 629-630 for A, B, C, DRB1 and DQB1, 522 for DQA1, 600 to 610 for DPA1, and 450 to 480 for DPB1. Using immunosequencing, the study profiled T cell repertoires from 666 subjects and related those repertoires to cytomegalovirus serostatus. The genetic ancestry cluster associated with self-reported Caucasian donors included about 81% of the 300 to 400 genotyped donors. To predict cytomegalovirus infection status, the study brought together high-throughput TCR immunosequencing, statistical association of individual TCRs with disease status, and machine learning. On average, around 200,000 unique TCR beta nucleotide sequences were sequenced per donor among 398 genotyped donors of the cohort, with 15% to 20% of those sequences being non-productive. Four to six DR-DQ haplotypes were handled as single units for association and clustering because linkage in the cohort was strong. To decide whether each TCR beta V gene segment behaved as functional or pseudogenic, an earlier analysis of fewer than 750 of the donors relied on high-throughput TCR beta sequencing. An early release that covered about 600 HLA-typed donors contained approximately 300 gigabases of sequencing data and roughly 84 million unique TCR sequences. A separate validation cohort of 90 to 150 different subjects was used in addition to the approximately 640-subject first cohort. Every repertoire in the discovery cohort had been generated on one and the same sequencing platform.

Library prep was done by the immunoSEQ multiplex PCR assay. For the multiplex PCR, a mixture combining 60 forward primers for TCR Vbeta segments and 13 reverse primers for TCR Jbeta segments was used. A multiplex PCR assay on genomic DNA amplified the CDR3 region of rearranged TCR beta genes. On the Illumina HiSeq System, the amplified TCR beta libraries were sequenced as 87-base-pair reads. The original pipeline was this. A later analysis tallied about 77 million unique TCR beta chains across the 666 repertoires, and about 12 million of those chains were shared by two or more donors. Raw reads were error-corrected and collapsed into unique sequences by a nearest-neighbor algorithm in which closely related sequences were merged to remove PCR and sequencing errors. Alignment of CDR3 sequences to IMGT reference sequences was used to assign V, D and J gene segments. For a sequence to be retained, a match of at least six nucleotides was required to both a V gene segment and a J gene segment. Rearrangements were classified as productive when the CDR3 lacked stop codons and remained in frame with V and J, and all other rearrangements were classified as non-productive. Following IMGT convention, CDR3 was defined as the stretch from the second conserved V-encoded cysteine to the conserved J-encoded phenylalanine. The earlier analysis of 587 of the donors excluded sequences that lacked an unambiguous match to a single V gene segment. An earlier analysis of fewer than 750 of the donors called V segments functional above 56.7% productive rearrangements and segregating when the between-donor standard deviation exceeded 5%. A statistical classification framework was built to diagnose cytomegalovirus status from the catalog of TCR beta chain sequences. V and J gene assignment, in a later analysis, came from comparing TCR nucleotide sequences with IMGT/GENE-DB human TR gene sequences. A later analysis assigned CDR3 sequences and most-parsimonious VDJ recombination scenarios with the TCRdist pipeline. In a later analysis, each TCR beta chain was defined by its CDR3 amino acid sequence together with its V-gene family, and reads lacking a unique V-gene family were excluded. To address suspected cross-contamination and a sequencing artifact, a later analysis removed around 600 highly shared, low-generation-probability nucleotide sequences. A later analysis calculated a clonal expansion index for each public chain from normalized within-repertoire ranks of inferred template counts. In a later analysis, generation probabilities were computed using a VDJ recombination model fitted to out-of-frame rearrangements, and the results were checked against IGoR. A later analysis scored TCR-TCR, TCR-HLA and TCR-CMV co-occurrence with hypergeometric tests, applying a repertoire-size bias correction to TCR pairs. A later analysis estimated false discovery rates by permuting HLA or CMV assignments 20 times. In a later analysis, co-occurring TCRs were grouped using DBSCAN, and TCRdist sequence similarity was added for clustering within HLA-allele-positive subsets. Repertoires with fewer than 30,000 or more than 120,000 public chains, plus five repertoires with anomalous nucleotide sharing, were excluded from co-occurrence clustering. TCRdb mirrors the immuneACCESS table, restricted to in-frame sequences. Some clones are absent from its copies; in checked studies, under half trace to an unresolved V gene, and the reason for the others is unknown. V, J and clone size derive from that table, while D and trimming were established from the DNA sequence. Present in this sample are about 120,000 clones, 80% of which were seen just once. Together, the top ten hold 2% to 2.5% of the sample.

On the study overall, not on this receptor specifically: A few of the identified cytomegalovirus-associated TCR beta chains were confirmed in vitro to be specific for cytomegalovirus antigens. The study listed 150 to 200 TCR beta chains as associated with cytomegalovirus. A later genetic analysis associated a missense DCLRE1C variant with V-gene and J-gene trimming of TCR beta chains, and an independent cohort replicated the association. At a false discovery rate of 0.05, a later analysis linked 15,000 to 20,000 TCR beta sequences to specific HLA alleles. According to a later genetic analysis, donors in an Asian-associated ancestry cluster had fewer N-insertions in productive TCRs than the roughly 700-donor mean. Some IMGT-functional V segments, including TRBV6-2 and TRBV6-3, could not be told apart with the 87-base-pair reads, so those segments were excluded. Correlated functional status among segregating V segments might be attributable to linkage disequilibrium, but an unknown experimental factor could not be ruled out. Because some donors lacked HLA typing at each locus, the association tests relied only on the typed subset. Roughly uniform sequencing depth across donors was assumed in presence/absence analyses, although this assumption may not hold. In a later analysis, HLA-associated TCR beta chains showed more clonal expansion and lower generation probabilities than non-associated chains that were equally common. In a later analysis, TCR association rates were found to vary across HLA loci, with the most associated TCRs seen for DRB1 alleles and the fewest for HLA-C alleles. An earlier analysis of 587 of the donors showed that most TCR beta V segments appeared in productive rearrangements either about 87% or about 30% of the time, which broadly matched IMGT annotations. In both the original and validation cohorts, the classifier was reported to diagnose cytomegalovirus status with high specificity and sensitivity. A cluster of highly shared sequence variants was judged likely to be a technical artifact of the sequencing pipeline. Across donors, most TCR sequences were observed very rarely, whereas some public TCRs were present in many individuals. Only TCR beta chains were sequenced in this cohort, and the absence of alpha or paired-chain data limited detectable features. Most CMV-associated TCR beta chains appeared to be HLA-restricted in a later analysis, and the HLA associations seemed to be driven largely by CMV exposure. Several of the top co-occurrence clusters appeared to be linked to parvovirus B19, influenza, CMV and Epstein-Barr virus, according to a later analysis. When HLA alleles, especially DR and DQ, strongly co-occurred, attributing TCR associations to individual alleles was difficult. A further reported finding was that TCR beta sequences accurately predicted the HLA-A and HLA-B alleles for most subjects in the first cohort. The only immune exposure information available for the cohort was CMV serostatus. The authors suggested that the approach could potentially be extended to other disease states and immunological phenotypes. Because counts were too low, approximately 18 rarely observed V segments, including chromosome 9 orphons, were excluded from the earlier analysis of around 590 of the donors.

The cohort was made up of 666 healthy bone marrow donors. At the time of sampling, every cohort member was nominally healthy, though immune exposures that went unrecorded were likely present. The donor was CMV seronegative and was included in the group of 352 seronegative cohort members. Each donor provided a peripheral blood sample, and peripheral blood mononuclear cells were used for TCR beta sequencing. Genomic DNA was extracted from the blood cell samples with the Qiagen DNeasy Blood Extraction Kit. Regarding this clone: This clone's antigen is unknown. Per-nucleotide qualities are absent, and no much larger clonotype sits a single base away.

The trim is 2 bases for V and 0 bases for J, with a gap of 8 bases between the germline ends. Measured from the cysteine to the phenylalanine, the CDR3 is 15 residues long. Left in the record is the CDR3 DNA by itself, 45 bases read in frame from the first base. CDR1 is given as MDHEN and CDR2 as SYDVKM, both from the germline V gene. The sequence was obtained from a man younger than 40 in good health and CMV-seronegative. In this chain, TRBV28 is recombined with TRBJ1-3; the D gene cannot be named for sure. Sequencing was done on a sample of PBMCs. The nucleotides read TGTGCCAGCAGTTTAAGCGGGATCTCTGGAAACACCATATATTTT. Translated, it reads CASSLSGISGNTIYF. This CDR3, with the reference TRBV28 and TRBJ1-3 proteins standing in past its ends, gives the full variable domain DVKVTQSSRYLVKRTGEKVFLECVQDMDHENMFWYRQDPGLGLRLIYFSYDVKMKEKGDIPEGYSVSREKKERFSLILESASTNQTSMYLCASSLSGISGNTIYFGEGSWLTVV.